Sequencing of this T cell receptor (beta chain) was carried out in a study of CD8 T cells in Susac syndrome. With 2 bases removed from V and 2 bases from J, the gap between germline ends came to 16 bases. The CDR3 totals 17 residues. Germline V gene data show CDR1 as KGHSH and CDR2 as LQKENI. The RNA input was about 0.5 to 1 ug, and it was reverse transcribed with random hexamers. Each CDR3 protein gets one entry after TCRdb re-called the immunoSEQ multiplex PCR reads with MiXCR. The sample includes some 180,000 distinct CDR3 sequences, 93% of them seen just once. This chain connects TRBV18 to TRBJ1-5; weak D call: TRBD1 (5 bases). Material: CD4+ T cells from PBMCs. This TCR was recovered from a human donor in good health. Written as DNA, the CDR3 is TGTGCCAGCTCACCATATGCGGGCCAGGGTGGCAATCAGCCCCAGCATTTT. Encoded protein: CASSPYAGQGGNQPQHF.